The 3 T cell receptor beta chains listed next were all sequenced from one sample in a study of lymphopenia after photon versus proton radiotherapy. Profiled with immunoSEQ multiplex PCR; TCRdb holds only in-frame clones, not every one. The data show 160,000 or so clones, approximately 86% seen once. The sample was peripheral blood, taken from a patient treated with photon-based radiotherapy. The receptors come from a man between 50 and 59 years old with gastric cancer.

The chain recombines TRBV7-2 with TRBJ2-1; TRBD2 matches 8 bases. The junction had 8 bases not matched to a gene; V was cut back by 0 bases and J by 10 bases. Germline V CDR1 and CDR2: SGHTA, FQGNSA. The CDR3 extends over 15 amino acids. The CDR3 reads CASSLAPAGVGEQFF. The CDR3 DNA follows: TGTGCCAGCAGCTTAGCGCCAGCGGGAGTGGGAGAGCAGTTCTTC.

In its sample, this clone was seen once. This sequence joins TRBV30 and TRBJ1-1; D call uncertain. Germline assignment: CDR1 GTSNPN and CDR2 SVGIG (reference sequence). The V end lost 1 base, the J end lost 1 base, and 19 bases lay between the germline ends. The CDR3 runs 17 residues. The CDR3: CAWSAPDGKGANTEAFF. CDR3 coding DNA: TGTGCCTGGAGTGCGCCGGACGGCAAGGGAGCGAACACTGAAGCTTTCTTT.

This chain joins TRBV4-3 and TRBJ2-1; D uncertain. CDR1 and CDR2 from the germline V gene are LGHNA and YSLEER. The CDR3 is 16 residues long. Trimming left V 0 bases short and J 0 bases short, with 9 bases between. The CDR3 DNA sequence: TGCGCCAGCAGCCAAGAGTTGGGAAGCTCCTACAATGAGCAGTTCTTC. Encoded protein: CASSQELGSSYNEQFF.